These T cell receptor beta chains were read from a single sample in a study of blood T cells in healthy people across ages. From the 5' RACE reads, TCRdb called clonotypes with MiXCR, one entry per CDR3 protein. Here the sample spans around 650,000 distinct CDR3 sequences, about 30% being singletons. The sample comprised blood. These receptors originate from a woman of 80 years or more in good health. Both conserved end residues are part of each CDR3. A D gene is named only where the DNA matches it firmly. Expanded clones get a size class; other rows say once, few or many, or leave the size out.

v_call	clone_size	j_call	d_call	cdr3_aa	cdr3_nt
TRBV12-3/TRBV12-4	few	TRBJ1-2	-	CASSLRWGGYTF	TGTGCCAGCAGTTTGAGGTGGGGTGGCTACACCTTC
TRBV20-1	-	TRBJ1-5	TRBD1	CSAGDLETGREQPQHF	TGCAGTGCTGGAGATTTGGAGACAGGGAGAGAACAGCCCCAGCATTTT
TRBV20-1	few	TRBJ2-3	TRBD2	CSAGGGSDTQYF	TGCAGTGCTGGGGGGGGGTCAGATACGCAGTATTTT
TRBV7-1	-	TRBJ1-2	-	CASSSRPSYGYTF	TGTGCCAGCAGCTCCCGACCGAGCTATGGCTACACCTTC
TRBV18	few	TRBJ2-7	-	CASSPREGSEQYF	TGTGCCAGCTCACCGAGAGAGGGGTCCGAGCAGTACTTC
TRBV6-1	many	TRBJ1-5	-	CASRRQDLSQPQHF	TGTGCCAGCAGGCGACAGGACTTAAGTCAGCCCCAGCATTTT
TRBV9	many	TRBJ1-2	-	CASSVVEQGPFEGYTF	TGTGCCAGCAGCGTAGTCGAACAGGGACCATTCGAGGGCTACACCTTC
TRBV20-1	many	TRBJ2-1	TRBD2	CSAGPGLAGGYNEQFF	TGCAGTGCTGGACCGGGACTAGCGGGGGGATACAATGAGCAGTTCTTC
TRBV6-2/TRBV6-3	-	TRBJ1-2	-	CASTKEGNFYGYTF	TGTGCCAGCACCAAAGAGGGCAACTTCTATGGCTACACCTTC
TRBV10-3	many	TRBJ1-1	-	CAAARKGNTEAFF	TGTGCCGCGGCAAGGAAAGGGAACACTGAAGCTTTCTTT
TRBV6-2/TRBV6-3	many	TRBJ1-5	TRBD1	CASSSTGGFGQPQHF	TGTGCCAGCAGTTCTACAGGGGGCTTCGGTCAGCCCCAGCATTTT
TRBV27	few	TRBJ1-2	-	CASSLAPDTIYGYTF	TGTGCCAGCAGTTTAGCCCCGGACACTATCTATGGCTACACCTTC
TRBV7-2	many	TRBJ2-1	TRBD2	CASSSQAGGMYNEQFF	TGTGCCAGCAGCTCACAAGCGGGGGGGATGTACAATGAGCAGTTCTTC
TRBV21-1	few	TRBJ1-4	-	CASSLEDGTTNEKLFF	TGTGCCAGCAGCCTCGAGGATGGTACAACTAATGAAAAACTGTTTTTT
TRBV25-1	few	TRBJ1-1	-	CASSGIGLNTEAFF	TGTGCCAGCAGTGGGATAGGTCTGAACACTGAAGCTTTCTTT
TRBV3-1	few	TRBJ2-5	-	CASSSTLLQEAQYF	TGTGCCAGCAGCTCGACCCTGCTCCAAGAGGCCCAGTACTTC
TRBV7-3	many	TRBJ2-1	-	CASSSTGFNEQFF	TGTGCCAGCAGCTCGACGGGGTTTAATGAGCAGTTCTTC
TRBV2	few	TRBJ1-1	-	CASSESQIEAFF	TGTGCCAGCAGTGAATCTCAGATTGAAGCTTTCTTT
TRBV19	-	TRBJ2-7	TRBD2	CASSIALAGGPFPSSYEQYF	TGTGCCAGTAGTATCGCTCTAGCGGGAGGGCCATTCCCGAGCTCCTACGAGCAGTACTTC
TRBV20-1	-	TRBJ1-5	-	CSLGRLRIQPQHF	TGCAGTCTGGGGCGCCTCCGAATACAGCCCCAGCATTTT
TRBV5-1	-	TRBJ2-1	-	CASSLEGDKTLNEQFF	TGCGCCAGCAGCTTGGAGGGGGACAAAACGCTCAATGAGCAGTTCTTC
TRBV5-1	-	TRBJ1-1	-	CASSWAATANTEAFF	TGCGCCAGCAGCTGGGCAGCCACGGCGAACACTGAAGCTTTCTTT
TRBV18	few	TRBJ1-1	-	CASSPRQTEAFF	TGTGCCAGCTCACCTAGACAGACTGAAGCTTTCTTT
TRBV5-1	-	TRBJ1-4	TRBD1	CASSAGTGGEKLFF	TGCGCCAGCTCCGCCGGGACAGGCGGGGAAAAACTGTTTTTT
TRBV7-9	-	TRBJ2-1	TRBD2	CASSPLAGGSNEQFF	TGTGCCAGCAGCCCCCTGGCGGGGGGCTCCAATGAGCAGTTCTTC
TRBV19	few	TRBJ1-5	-	CASSSQDGYQPQHF	TGTGCCAGTAGTTCCCAGGACGGGTATCAGCCCCAGCATTTT
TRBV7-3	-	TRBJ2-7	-	CASSLDPGDAEQYF	TGTGCCAGCAGCTTAGACCCGGGAGACGCAGAGCAGTACTTC
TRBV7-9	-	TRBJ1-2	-	CASSSARSLYIKGGYTF	TGTGCCAGCAGCTCTGCTCGATCCCTGTATATAAAGGGAGGCTACACCTTC
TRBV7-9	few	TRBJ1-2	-	CASSSGKGLYGYTF	TGTGCCAGCAGCTCCGGTAAGGGGCTCTATGGCTACACCTTC
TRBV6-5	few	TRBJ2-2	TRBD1	CASTDSQGANTGELFF	TGTGCCAGCACCGACTCACAGGGGGCGAACACCGGGGAGCTGTTTTTT
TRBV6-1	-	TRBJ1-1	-	CASSEAGGRTEAFF	TGTGCCAGCAGTGAAGCAGGGGGTCGCACTGAAGCTTTCTTT